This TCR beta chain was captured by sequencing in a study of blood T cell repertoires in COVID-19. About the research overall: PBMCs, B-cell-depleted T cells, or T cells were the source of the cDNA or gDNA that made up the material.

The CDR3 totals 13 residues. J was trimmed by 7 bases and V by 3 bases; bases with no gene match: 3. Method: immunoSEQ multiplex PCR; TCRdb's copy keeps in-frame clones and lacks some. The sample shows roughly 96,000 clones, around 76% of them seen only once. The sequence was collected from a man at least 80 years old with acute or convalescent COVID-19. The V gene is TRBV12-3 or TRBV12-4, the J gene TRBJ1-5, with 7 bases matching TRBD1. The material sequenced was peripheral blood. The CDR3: CASSFGGGQPQHF. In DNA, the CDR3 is TGTGCCAGCAGTTTTGGAGGGGGCCAGCCCCAGCATTTT.